Below, 27 T cell receptor beta chains from the same sample are listed, as sequenced in a study of T cells after yellow fever vaccination. TCRdb reprocessed the 5' RACE reads via MiXCR and lists one record per CDR3 protein. Found here are 100,000 to 150,000 distinct CDR3 sequences, about 8.2% of them singletons; the top ten hold 30% to 50%. The sequencing used CD8+ T cells sorted from PBMCs, collected on the day of the yellow fever booster vaccination. The receptors here all came from a man between 18 and 35 years old who received the YFV17D yellow fever vaccine.

This clonotype showed up just a few times. CDR3 in DNA: TGCAGCGTTGAATCCGGGACAGGGGGCGCAAGGGAGACCCAGTACTTC. It is translated as CSVESGTGGARETQYF. This rearrangement joins TRBV29-1 to TRBJ2-5; TRBD1 agrees at 12 bases. V trimming: 2 bases; J trimming: 5 bases; junction bases outside the gene matches: 9. Looked up from germline, CDR1 is SQVTM and CDR2 is ANQGSEA. This CDR3 spans 16 amino acids.

The chain couples TRBV2 to TRBJ2-1, with D unclear. The CDR3 contains 13 residues. CDR1 is SNHLY and CDR2 is FYNNEI in the germline V gene. Trimming removed 4 bases from V and 3 bases from J, with 7 bases in between. CDR3 nucleotides: TGTGCCAGCAGTGGTGCTAGCTACAATGAGCAGTTCTTC. Translated, it gives CASSGASYNEQFF. Drawing the rest from reference TRBV2 and TRBJ2-1, the complete variable domain is EPEVTQTPSHQVTQMGQEVILRCVPISNHLYFYWYRQILGQKVEFLVSFYNNEISEKSEIFDDQFSVERPDGSNFTLKIRSTKLEDSAMYFCASSGASYNEQFFGPGTRLTVL.

The rearrangement uses TRBV9 and TRBJ2-2, with TRBD2 matching over 10 bases. The CDR3 contains 13 residues. The J segment lost 1 base and the V segment lost 9 bases, leaving 0 bases of the junction unmatched. Germline CDR1 and CDR2: SGDLS and YYNGEE. The CDR3 nucleotides read TGTGCCACTAGCGGGGGGAACACCGGGGAGCTGTTTTTT. Translation gives CATSGGNTGELFF.

This clonotype showed up just a few times. The genes are TRBV29-1 and TRBJ2-5; either TRBD1 or TRBD2 may fit D (5 bases each). V was cut by 7 bases and J by 1 base, with 13 bases left in between. The CDR3 loop spans 13 amino acids. The germline CDR1 and CDR2 sequences are SQVTM and ANQGSEA. The CDR3 region has the DNA TGCAGCGCACCCGGGACGGCCCAAGAGACCCAGTACTTC. As protein: CSAPGTAQETQYF.

The rearrangement uses TRBV3-1 and TRBJ2-5; D possibly corresponds to TRBD2 (7 bases). Trimming stripped 5 bases from V and 6 bases from J, with 16 bases between. CDR3 length: 14 amino acids. Looked up from germline, CDR1 is LGHDT and CDR2 is YNNKEL (reference sequence). CDR3 in amino acids: CASSGRGHSKTQYF. In DNA form, the CDR3 reads TGTGCCAGCAGCGGGCGGGGGCACTCTAAGACCCAGTACTTC.

This clonotype has only a few counts. CDR3 in DNA: TGTGCCACAAGGGACGGCAGCTCTGGGGCCAACGTCCTGACTTTC. As protein: CATRDGSSGANVLTF. This sequence joins TRBV10-3 and TRBJ2-6; tentatively, D is TRBD1 or TRBD2 (5 bases each). CDR3 length: 15 amino acids. Trimming pared 10 bases from V and 0 bases from J, leaving 13 bases between. CDR1 ENHRY and CDR2 SYGVKD come from the germline V gene.

V and J are TRBV4-1 and TRBJ1-5; possible D gene TRBD1, 6 bases. Germline values: CDR1 MGHRA, CDR2 YSYEKL. V lost 0 bases, J lost 0 bases, and 12 bases lay in between. The length of the CDR3 is 17 residues. CDR3 protein: CASSQDVRTDSNQPQHF. In DNA, the CDR3 is TGCGCCAGCAGCCAAGATGTTCGGACAGATAGCAATCAGCCCCAGCATTTT.

This clonotype was seen a handful of times. V is TRBV7-9 and J is TRBJ1-1; no reliable D call. Germline-derived CDR1 and CDR2 are SEHNR and FQNEAQ (reference sequence). The CDR3 consists of 11 residues. V dropped 7 bases and J dropped 7 bases, with 10 bases sitting between them. This CDR3 is CASTLGLEAFF. The CDR3 DNA reads TGTGCCAGCACCCTCGGCCTTGAAGCTTTCTTT.

This clonotype was seen more than once but under ten times. The chain combines TRBV27 with TRBJ2-1; tentatively, D is TRBD1 (7 bases). The germline gives CDR1 MNHEY, CDR2 SMNVEV (reference sequence). The length of the CDR3 is 14 residues. Trimming pared 8 bases from V and 6 bases from J, leaving 17 bases between. CDR3 protein: CASHSARGANEQFF. Written as DNA, the CDR3 is TGTGCCAGCCACTCGGCCAGGGGGGCCAATGAGCAGTTCTTC.

A few counts support this clonotype. The chain couples TRBV6-6 to TRBJ1-1, with 7 bases lining up with TRBD1. Germline V lookup: CDR1 MNHNY, CDR2 SVGAGI (reference sequence). The V segment lost 5 bases and the J segment 4 bases; nucleotides outside the gene matches: 4. The CDR3 spans 13 residues. DNA for the CDR3: TGTGCCAGCAGTGACACAGGGGTCACTGAAGCTTTCTTT. This sequence encodes CASSDTGVTEAFF.

This clonotype was seen only a few times. The gene calls are TRBV7-2 and TRBJ2-5, with TRBD2 matching 7 bases. V trimming: 1 base; J trimming: 3 bases; junction bases outside the gene matches: 5. Germline values: CDR1 SGHTA, CDR2 FQGNSA. The CDR3 sequence is 15 residues long. The CDR3 reads CASSLGASGEETQYF. The CDR3 nucleotides read TGTGCCAGCAGCTTAGGGGCTAGCGGAGAAGAGACCCAGTACTTC.

In this sample, this clonotype turned up a few times. V usage is TRBV15 and J usage is TRBJ1-3; tentative D call: TRBD1 (6 bases). V shed 0 bases and J shed 4 bases, with 10 bases lying between them. The CDR3 totals 15 residues. In germline, CDR1 is LNHNV, CDR2 YYDKDF (reference sequence). The CDR3 loop reads CATSRDLGTGNTIYF. The CDR3 bases are TGTGCCACCAGCAGAGATCTGGGGACAGGAAACACCATATATTTT.

V and J are TRBV7-2 and TRBJ2-5; D gene ambiguous. The CDR3 loop spans 15 amino acids. V lost 2 bases and J 1 base, leaving 11 bases between the germline ends. CDR1 and CDR2 (germline): SGHTA, FQGNSA. For the CDR3, the DNA is TGTGCCAGCAGCTTATTCCTTGGCAGCCAAGAGACCCAGTACTTC. It encodes CASSLFLGSQETQYF.

The chain combines TRBV5-6 with TRBJ2-3; D not resolved. CDR1 and CDR2 (germline): SGHDT, YYEEEE. Trimming took 2 bases from V and 2 from J, leaving 9 bases between them. CDR3 size: 14 residues. DNA for the CDR3: TGTGCCAGCAGCTTTGGTGCATTCACAGATACGCAGTATTTT. This codes for CASSFGAFTDTQYF.

This clonotype was recorded many times. J is TRBJ1-1 and V is TRBV7-2; the D is unclear. This CDR3 is built from 15 residues. V gave up 2 bases and J gave up 1 base, with 11 bases separating them. Looked up from germline, CDR1 is SGHTA and CDR2 is FQGNSA. The CDR3 spells CASSLKYKPNTEAFF. Written as DNA, the CDR3 is TGTGCCAGCAGCTTAAAGTATAAGCCGAACACTGAAGCTTTCTTT. Full variable domain (outside the CDR3, taken from reference TRBV7-2 and TRBJ1-1): GAGVSQSPSNKVTEKGKDVELRCDPISGHTALYWYRQSLGQGLEFLIYFQGNSAPDKSGLPSDRFSAERTGGSVSTLTIQRTQQEDSAVYLCASSLKYKPNTEAFFGQGTRLTVV.

This clonotype has just one count. This rearrangement joins TRBV7-9 to TRBJ2-1; D unclear. Trimming stripped 2 bases from V and 7 bases from J, with 15 bases between. The CDR3 spans 15 residues. CDR1 SEHNR and CDR2 FQNEAQ come from the germline V gene (reference sequence). The CDR3 here is CASSLLQDIPNEQFF. CDR3 in DNA: TGTGCCAGCAGCTTACTGCAAGATATACCGAATGAGCAGTTCTTC.

The table lists this clonotype with many counts. The rearrangement links TRBV15 to TRBJ2-5; 9 nucleotides agree with TRBD2. Trimming cost V 3 bases and J 2 bases; bases outside gene matches: 4. Germline V gene lookup returns CDR1 LNHNV and CDR2 YYDKDF (reference sequence). CDR3 length: 15 amino acids. In nucleotides, the CDR3 is TGTGCCACCAGCAGGTTAGCGGGGGAACAAGAGACCCAGTACTTC. Translating it yields CATSRLAGEQETQYF.

This clonotype was seen only a few times. This chain joins TRBV7-3 and TRBJ2-1; 10 bases line up with TRBD1. Germline V gene lookup returns CDR1 SGHTA and CDR2 FQGTGA. Trimming removed 4 bases from V and 6 bases from J; junction bases left unmatched: 0. The CDR3 sequence is 13 residues long. The chain's CDR3 is CASSWTGGNEQFF. The CDR3 DNA reads as TGTGCCAGCAGCTGGACAGGGGGCAATGAGCAGTTCTTC.

This clonotype was observed at least ten times. The chain has TRBV7-6 and TRBJ2-7; 9 bases are shared with TRBD1. The CDR3 extends over 14 amino acids. The V segment lost 5 bases and the J segment 2 bases; nucleotides outside the gene matches: 4. CDR1 SGHVS and CDR2 FNYEAQ come from the germline V gene. In DNA form, the CDR3 reads TGTGCCAGCAGCCAAGGACAGGGGACCTACGAGCAGTACTTC. As protein: CASSQGQGTYEQYF. Complete variable domain (other parts from reference TRBV7-6 and TRBJ2-7): GAGVSQSPRYKVTKRGQDVALRCDPISGHVSLYWYRQALGQGPEFLTYFNYEAQQDKSGLPNDRFSAERPEGSISTLTIQRTEQRDSAMYRCASSQGQGTYEQYFGPGTRLTVT.

The V call is TRBV12-3 or TRBV12-4, the J call TRBJ2-1, with TRBD1 matching over 7 bases. The CDR3 has 14 residues. With 4 bases clipped from V and 3 bases from J, the junction kept 3 bases outside the gene matches. As DNA, the CDR3 is TGTGCCAGCAGTTCGGGACAGAACTACAATGAGCAGTTCTTC. Amino acid sequence: CASSSGQNYNEQFF.

In regard to this clonotype: A junction boundary mismatches the germline segment, possibly from a read error. V is TRBV24-1 and J is TRBJ2-2; D is perhaps TRBD1 (6 bases). CDR1 is KGHDR, CDR2 SFDVKD, per germline. This CDR3 comprises 16 residues. This CDR3 is CATSDFRDTNTVELFF. The CDR3 coding sequence is TGTGCCACCAGTGATTTCAGGGACACAAACACCGTGGAGCTGTTTTTT.

A few counts support this clonotype. V is TRBV29-1 and J is TRBJ2-7; 11 nucleotides line up with TRBD2. The CDR3 loop spans 14 amino acids. CDR1 SQVTM and CDR2 ANQGSEA come from the germline V gene. Trimming removed 7 bases from V and 3 bases from J; junction bases left unmatched: 8. CDR3 nucleotides: TGCAGCGCCGAGGGTACTAGCGGGGGCTACGAGCAGTACTTC. This gives the protein CSAEGTSGGYEQYF.

The CDR3 coding sequence is TGCGCCAGTCGCAGGGGCAGAATGAACACTGAAGCTTTCTTT. This translates into CASRRGRMNTEAFF. V is TRBV4-3 and J is TRBJ1-1; D might be TRBD1 (6 bases). Germline V lookup: CDR1 LGHNA, CDR2 YSLEER. The CDR3 totals 14 residues. V lost 9 bases, J lost 0 bases, and 14 bases lay in between.

The chain has TRBV9 and TRBJ1-5; tentatively, D is TRBD1 (5 bases). The germline V and J ends were trimmed by 0 bases and 3 bases, with 10 bases remaining between them. This CDR3 region has 15 residues. Germline CDR1 reads SGDLS; CDR2 reads YYNGEE. Here the CDR3 reads CASSVGGDLNQPQHF. CDR3 sequence (DNA): TGTGCCAGCAGCGTAGGGGGGGATCTCAATCAGCCCCAGCATTTT.

This clonotype has a handful of counts. The chain recombines TRBV12-5 with TRBJ2-7; D is possibly TRBD2 (6 bases). The CDR3 spans 15 residues. Trimming cost V 0 bases and J 2 bases, with 11 bases left between them. Germline CDR1 and CDR2: LGHNT and FRNRAP. CDR3 DNA sequence: TGTGCTAGTGGTTTGGTACGTGGGGGGACCTACGAGCAGTACGTC. It encodes CASGLVRGGTYEQYV.

The chain combines TRBV5-6 with TRBJ1-2, with 7 bases that match TRBD1. There are 14 residues in the CDR3. From germline, CDR1 is SGHDT and CDR2 YYEEEE. V was pared by 0 bases and J by 3 bases, with 2 bases of the junction left unmatched. The CDR3 DNA is TGTGCCAGCAGCTTGGGAGGGGGCCACTATGGCTACACCTTC. Protein sequence: CASSLGGGHYGYTF. The complete variable domain, with remaining parts taken from reference TRBV5-6 and TRBJ1-2, reads DAGVTQSPTHLIKTRGQQVTLRCSPKSGHDTVSWYQQALGQGPQFIFQYYEEEERQRGNFPDRFSGHQFPNYSSELNVNALLLGDSALYLCASSLGGGHYGYTFGSGTRLTVV.

This chain links TRBV12-3 or TRBV12-4 with TRBJ1-2; D possibly corresponds to TRBD1 (6 bases). This CDR3 has 13 residues. Trimming stripped 1 base from V and 6 bases from J, with 9 bases between. This CDR3 reads CASSLDRANGYTF. CDR3 DNA: TGTGCCAGCAGTTTAGACAGGGCGAATGGCTACACCTTC.